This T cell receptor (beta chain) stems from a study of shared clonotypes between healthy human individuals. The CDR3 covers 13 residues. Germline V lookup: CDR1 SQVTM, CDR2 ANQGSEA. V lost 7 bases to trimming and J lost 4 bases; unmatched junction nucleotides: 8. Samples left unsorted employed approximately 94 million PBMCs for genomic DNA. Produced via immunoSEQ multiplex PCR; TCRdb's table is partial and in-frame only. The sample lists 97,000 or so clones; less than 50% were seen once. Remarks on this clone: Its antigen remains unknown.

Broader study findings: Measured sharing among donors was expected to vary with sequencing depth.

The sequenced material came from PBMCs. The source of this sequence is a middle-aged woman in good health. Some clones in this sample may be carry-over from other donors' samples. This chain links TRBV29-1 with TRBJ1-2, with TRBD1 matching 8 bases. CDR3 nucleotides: TGCAGCGCCGCGGACAGGGACTCCTATGGCTACACCTTC. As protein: CSAADRDSYGYTF. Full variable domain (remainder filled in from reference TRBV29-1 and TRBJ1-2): SAVISQKPSRDICQRGTSLTIQCQVDSQVTMMFWYRQQPGQSLTLIATANQGSEATYESGFVIDKFPISRPNLTFSTLTVSNMSPEDSSIYLCSAADRDSYGYTFGSGTRLTVV.